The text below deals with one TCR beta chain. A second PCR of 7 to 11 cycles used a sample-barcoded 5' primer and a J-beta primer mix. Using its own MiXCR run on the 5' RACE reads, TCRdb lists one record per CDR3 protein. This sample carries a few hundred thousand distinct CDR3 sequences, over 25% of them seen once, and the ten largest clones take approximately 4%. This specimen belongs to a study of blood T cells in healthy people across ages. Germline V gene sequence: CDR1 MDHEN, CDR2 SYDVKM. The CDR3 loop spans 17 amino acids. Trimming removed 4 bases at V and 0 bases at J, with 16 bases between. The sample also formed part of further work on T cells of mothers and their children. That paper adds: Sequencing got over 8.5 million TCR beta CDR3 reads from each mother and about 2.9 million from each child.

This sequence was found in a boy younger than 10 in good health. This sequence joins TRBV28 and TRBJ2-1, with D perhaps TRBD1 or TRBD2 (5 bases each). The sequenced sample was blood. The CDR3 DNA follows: TGTGCCAGCAGTTCCCCCGGGGCGCCGAGCTCCTACAATGAGCAGTTCTTC. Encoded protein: CASSSPGAPSSYNEQFF.